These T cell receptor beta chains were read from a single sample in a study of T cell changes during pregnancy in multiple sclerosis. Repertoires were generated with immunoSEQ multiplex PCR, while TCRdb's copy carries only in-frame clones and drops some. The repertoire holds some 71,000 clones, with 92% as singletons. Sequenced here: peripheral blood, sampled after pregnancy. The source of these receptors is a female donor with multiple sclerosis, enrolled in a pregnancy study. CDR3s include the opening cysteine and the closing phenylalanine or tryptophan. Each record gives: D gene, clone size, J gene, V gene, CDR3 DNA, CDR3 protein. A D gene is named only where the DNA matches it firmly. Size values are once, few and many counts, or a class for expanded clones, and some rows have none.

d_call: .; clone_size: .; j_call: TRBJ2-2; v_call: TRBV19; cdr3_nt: TGTGCCAGCCCTGCGGGGACCGGGGAGCTGTTTTTT; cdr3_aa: CASPAGTGELFF
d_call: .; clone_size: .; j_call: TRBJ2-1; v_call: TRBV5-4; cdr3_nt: TGTGCCAGCAGCCTCCCCGCCCGGAATGAGCAGTTCTTC; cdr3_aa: CASSLPARNEQFF
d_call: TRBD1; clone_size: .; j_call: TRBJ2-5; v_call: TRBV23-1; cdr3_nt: TGCGCCAGCAGTCAATTCCGGAGGACAGGGCGCCAAGAGACCCAGTACTTC; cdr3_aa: CASSQFRRTGRQETQYF
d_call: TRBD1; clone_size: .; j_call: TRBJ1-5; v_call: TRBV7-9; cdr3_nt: TGTGCCACCGCAGGGGGCACTAGCAATCAGCCCCAGCATTTT; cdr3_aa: CATAGGTSNQPQHF
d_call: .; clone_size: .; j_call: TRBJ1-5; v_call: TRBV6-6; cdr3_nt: TGTGCCAGCAGTTACTCGAACAGGCCCCAGCATTTT; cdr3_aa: CASSYSNRPQHF
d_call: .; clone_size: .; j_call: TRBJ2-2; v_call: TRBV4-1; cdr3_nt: TGCGCCAGCAGCCAAGTGCTTGGCGGGTTCAATCGTCTGTTTTTT; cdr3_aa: CASSQVLGGFNRLFF
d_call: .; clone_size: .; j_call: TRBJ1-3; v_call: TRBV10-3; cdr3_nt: TGTGCCATCAGTGAGTCCTACAGCCCCTTCCTTCGCCCTGGAAACACCATATATTTT; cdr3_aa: CAISESYSPFLRPGNTIYF
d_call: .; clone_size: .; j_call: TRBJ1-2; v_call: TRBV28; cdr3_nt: TGTGCCAGCAGGACAGTCGGCATGAGGTATGGCTACACCTTC; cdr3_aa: CASRTVGMRYGYTF
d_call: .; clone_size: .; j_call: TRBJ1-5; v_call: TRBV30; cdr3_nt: TGTGCCTGGGGGGGGGTAGGTCGCAATCAGCCCCAGCATTTT; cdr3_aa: CAWGGVGRNQPQHF
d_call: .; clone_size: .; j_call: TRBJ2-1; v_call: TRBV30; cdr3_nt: TGTGCCTGGAAGGGGGAGCGTGAGCAGTTCTTC; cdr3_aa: CAWKGEREQFF
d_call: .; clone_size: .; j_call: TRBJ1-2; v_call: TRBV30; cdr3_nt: TGTGCCTGGAGCGCGCGGGACGGCTCCCGCTATGGCTACACCTTC; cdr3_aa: CAWSARDGSRYGYTF
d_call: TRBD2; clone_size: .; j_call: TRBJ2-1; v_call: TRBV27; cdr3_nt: TGTGCCAGCAGTTTCCAACTAGCGGGAGACAATGAGCAGTTCTTC; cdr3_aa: CASSFQLAGDNEQFF
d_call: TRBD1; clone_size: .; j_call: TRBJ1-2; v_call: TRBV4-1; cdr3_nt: TGCGCCAGCAGCCAATCGACAGGGTCGGTGGACTATGGCTACACCTTC; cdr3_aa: CASSQSTGSVDYGYTF
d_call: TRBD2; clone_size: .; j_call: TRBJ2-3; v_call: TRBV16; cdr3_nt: TGTGCCAGCAGCCAAGCGGGAGGAGGGACAGATACGCAGTATTTT; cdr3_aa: CASSQAGGGTDTQYF
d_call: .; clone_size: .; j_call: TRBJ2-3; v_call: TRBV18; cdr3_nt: TGTGCCAGCTCACCTCGTCCGGGAGAAACAGATACGCAGTATTTT; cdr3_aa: CASSPRPGETDTQYF
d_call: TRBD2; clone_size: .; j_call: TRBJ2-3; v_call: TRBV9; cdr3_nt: TGTGCCAGCAGCGTAGCGGGGACTAGTTGGGATACGCAGTATTTT; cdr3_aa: CASSVAGTSWDTQYF
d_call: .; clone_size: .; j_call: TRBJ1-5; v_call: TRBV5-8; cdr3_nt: TGTGCCAGCAGCGTATACATGAATCAGCCCCAGCATTTT; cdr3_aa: CASSVYMNQPQHF
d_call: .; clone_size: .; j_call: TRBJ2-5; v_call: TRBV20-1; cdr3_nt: TGCAGTGCCGAAGAATCGAGAACCCAGTACTTC; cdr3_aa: CSAEESRTQYF
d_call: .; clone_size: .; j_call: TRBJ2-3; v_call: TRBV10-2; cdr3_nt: TGCGCCAGCAGTGAGAACAGCCGTCTGGATACGCAGTATTTT; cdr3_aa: CASSENSRLDTQYF
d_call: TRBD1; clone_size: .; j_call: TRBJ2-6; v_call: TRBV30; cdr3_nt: TGTGCCTGGAGTTTTCCGGGACAGGGCTTCTCTGGGGCCAACGTCCTGACTTTC; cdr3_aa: CAWSFPGQGFSGANVLTF
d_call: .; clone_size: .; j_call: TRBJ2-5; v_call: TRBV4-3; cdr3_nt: TGCGCCAGCAGCCACCTCCTAGGCGAGACCCAGTACTTC; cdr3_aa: CASSHLLGETQYF
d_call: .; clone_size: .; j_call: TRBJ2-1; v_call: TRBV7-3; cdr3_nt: TGTGCCAGCAGCACAGGCTCCTACAATGAGCAGTTCTTC; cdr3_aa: CASSTGSYNEQFF
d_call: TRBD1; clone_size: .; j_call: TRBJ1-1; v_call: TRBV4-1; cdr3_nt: TGCGCCAGCAGGGCCGGGACAGGGTATTTTAGGGACACTGAAGCTTTCTTT; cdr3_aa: CASRAGTGYFRDTEAFF
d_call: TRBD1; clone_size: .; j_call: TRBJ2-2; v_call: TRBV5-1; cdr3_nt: TGCGCCAGCCGAATACAGGGGTCGGGCACCGGGGAGCTGTTTTTT; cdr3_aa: CASRIQGSGTGELFF
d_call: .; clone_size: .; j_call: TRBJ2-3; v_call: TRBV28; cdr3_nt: TGTGCCAGCACCACCCGCGGACTAGGGGGGGATACGCAGTATTTT; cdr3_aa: CASTTRGLGGDTQYF
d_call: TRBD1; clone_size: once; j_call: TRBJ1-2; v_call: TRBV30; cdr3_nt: TGTGCCTGGAGTGTACAGGGGCTCTACGGCTACACCTTC; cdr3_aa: CAWSVQGLYGYTF
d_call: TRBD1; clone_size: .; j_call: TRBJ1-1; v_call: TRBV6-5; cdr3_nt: TGTGCCAGCAGTTTACACAGGGGGTTGAACACTGAAGCTTTCTTT; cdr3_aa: CASSLHRGLNTEAFF
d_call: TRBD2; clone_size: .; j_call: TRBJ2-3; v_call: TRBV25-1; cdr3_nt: TGTGCCAGCAGTCAGCGGACTAGCGGGTCTAGCACAGATACGCAGTATTTT; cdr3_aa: CASSQRTSGSSTDTQYF
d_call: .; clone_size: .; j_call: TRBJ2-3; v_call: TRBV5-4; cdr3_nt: TGTGCCAGCAGCTTAGACACAGGGAGCACAGATACGCAGTATTTT; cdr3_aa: CASSLDTGSTDTQYF
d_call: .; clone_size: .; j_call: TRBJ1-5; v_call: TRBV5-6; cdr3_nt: TGTGCCAGCAGCTTGTACGCAGGTCAGAGGGCCCAGCATTTT; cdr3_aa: CASSLYAGQRAQHF
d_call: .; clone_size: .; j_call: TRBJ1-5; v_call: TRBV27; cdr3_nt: TGTGCCAGCAGTTTTATGAATCAGCCCCAGCATTTT; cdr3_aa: CASSFMNQPQHF
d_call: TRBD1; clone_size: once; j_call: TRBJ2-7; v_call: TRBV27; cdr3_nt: TGTGCCAGCAGTAGGGGGACAGGGGCCCCCTACGAGCAGTACTTC; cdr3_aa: CASSRGTGAPYEQYF
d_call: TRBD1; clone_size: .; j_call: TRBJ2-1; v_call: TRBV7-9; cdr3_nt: TGTGCCAGCAGCTTGGGACAGACTGCGTTCTTC; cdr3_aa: CASSLGQTAFF
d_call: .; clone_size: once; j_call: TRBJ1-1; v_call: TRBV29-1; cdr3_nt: TGCAGCGTTGAAGAGGTCGGGGGGGAAGCTTTCTTT; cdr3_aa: CSVEEVGGEAFF
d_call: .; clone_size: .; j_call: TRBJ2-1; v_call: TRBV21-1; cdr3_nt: TGTGCCAGCAGCAAAGCGACTAGCGGGAGTCGCCTTTACAATGAGCAGTTCTTC; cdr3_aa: CASSKATSGSRLYNEQFF
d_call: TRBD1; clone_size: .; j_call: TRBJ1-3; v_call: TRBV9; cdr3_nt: TGTGCCAGCAGCGTAGGGTTGCAGGGGGCAGACACCATATATTTT; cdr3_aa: CASSVGLQGADTIYF
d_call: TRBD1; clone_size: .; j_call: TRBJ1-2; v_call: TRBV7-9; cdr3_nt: TGTGCCAGCAGCCGGGACAGGGGAGTAACTGGCTACACCTTC; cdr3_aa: CASSRDRGVTGYTF
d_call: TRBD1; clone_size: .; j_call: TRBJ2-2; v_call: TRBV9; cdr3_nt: TGTGCCAGCAGCGTAAAGGGAACGGGACAGGGGCCCGGAGGGGAGCTGTTTTTT; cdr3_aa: CASSVKGTGQGPGGELFF
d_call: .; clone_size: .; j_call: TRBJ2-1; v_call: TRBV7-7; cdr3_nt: TGTGCCAGCAGCTTACCTAGTCCCTTCTCCTACAATGAGCAGTTCTTC; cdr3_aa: CASSLPSPFSYNEQFF
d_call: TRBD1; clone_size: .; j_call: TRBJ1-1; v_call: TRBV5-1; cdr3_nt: TGCGCCAGCAGCACTTCGACAGGGTCCCTCTCGAACACTGAAGCTTTCTTT; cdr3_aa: CASSTSTGSLSNTEAFF
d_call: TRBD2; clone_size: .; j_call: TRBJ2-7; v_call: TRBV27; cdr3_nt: TGTGCCAGCAGGAAGGGCGGGAGGCTTACCTACGAGCAGTACTTC; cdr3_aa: CASRKGGRLTYEQYF
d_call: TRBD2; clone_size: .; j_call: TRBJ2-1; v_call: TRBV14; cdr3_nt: TGTGCCAGCAGCCAACCTTGGGGCGGGAGAACCTACAATGAGCAGTTCTTC; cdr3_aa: CASSQPWGGRTYNEQFF
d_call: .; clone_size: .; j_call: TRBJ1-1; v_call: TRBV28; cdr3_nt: TGTGCCAGCACAACACAGGGTCAAGCTTTCTTT; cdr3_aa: CASTTQGQAFF